This entry concerns a single T cell receptor beta chain. V dropped 1 base and J dropped 6 bases, with 12 bases sitting between them. The germline V gene encodes CDR1 SGHVS and CDR2 FNYEAQ. The CDR3 covers 15 residues. This record belongs to a study of OX40 agonist ivuxolimab in advanced cancers. Patients with autoimmune history or systemic immunosuppression were excluded. Here immunoSEQ multiplex PCR was the method, and the copy in TCRdb shows in-frame clones only, minus some. The sample includes about 54,000 clones, approximately 85% of them seen just once. Specimen: CD4+ or CD8+ T cells sorted from blood, collected in a trial of the OX40 agonist ivuxolimab. The TCR comes from an adult with an advanced solid tumor such as melanoma, head and neck, liver or kidney cancer. The rearrangement joins TRBV7-6 to TRBJ2-2; D may correspond to TRBD1 or TRBD2 (6 bases each). The DNA of the CDR3 is TGTGCCAGCAGCTTAGGGGGGGCCGGGGCCGGGGAGCTGTTTTTT. It yields the protein CASSLGGAGAGELFF.